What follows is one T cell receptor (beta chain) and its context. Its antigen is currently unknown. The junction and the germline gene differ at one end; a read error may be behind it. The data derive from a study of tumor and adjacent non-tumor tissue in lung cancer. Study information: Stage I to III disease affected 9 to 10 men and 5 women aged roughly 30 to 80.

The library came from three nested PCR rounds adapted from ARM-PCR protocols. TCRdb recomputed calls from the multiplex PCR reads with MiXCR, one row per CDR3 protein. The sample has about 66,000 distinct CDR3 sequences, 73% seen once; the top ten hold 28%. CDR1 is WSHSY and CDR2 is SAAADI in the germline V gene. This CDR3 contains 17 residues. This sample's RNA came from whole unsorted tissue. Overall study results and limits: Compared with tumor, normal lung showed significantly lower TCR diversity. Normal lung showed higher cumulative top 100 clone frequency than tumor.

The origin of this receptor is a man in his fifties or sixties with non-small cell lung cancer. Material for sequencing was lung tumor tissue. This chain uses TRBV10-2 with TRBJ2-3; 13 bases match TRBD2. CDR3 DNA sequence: TGCGCCAGAAGTGGGCTTGGACTAGCGGGAGTATTAGATACACAGTATTTT. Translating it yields CARSGLGLAGVLDTQYF.